This is a list of T cell receptor beta chains from one sample in a study of tumor-infiltrating lymphocytes in primary liver carcinoma. TCRdb re-derived calls from the multiplex PCR reads in MiXCR, one entry per CDR3 protein. This sample has more than 100,000 distinct CDR3 sequences, with approximately 68% found just once. The sequencing sample was made of tumor-adjacent normal liver tissue. These receptors were collected from an older woman with primary liver carcinoma and hepatitis B virus infection. Both conserved end residues are part of each CDR3. Each record gives: V gene, J gene, clone size, D gene, CDR3 DNA, CDR3 protein. The D gene is left open where the match is weak. For some rows the clone size is stated as once, few or many, or as a class when expanded; others skip it.

v_gene: TRBV6-5
j_gene: TRBJ1-1
abundance: -
d_gene: -
CDR3nt: TGTGCCACCACTGCCCGGCACACTGAAGCTTTCTTT
CDR3aa: CATTARHTEAFF

v_gene: TRBV7-2
j_gene: TRBJ1-1
abundance: -
d_gene: TRBD1
CDR3nt: TGTGCCAGCAACTTACCCGGGACAGGGGGGAACACTGAAGCTTTCTTT
CDR3aa: CASNLPGTGGNTEAFF

v_gene: TRBV11-2
j_gene: TRBJ1-1
abundance: once
d_gene: -
CDR3nt: TGTGCCAGCAGCCGTACAAGGTCGAACACCGAAGCTTTCTTT
CDR3aa: CASSRTRSNTEAFF

v_gene: TRBV13
j_gene: TRBJ2-1
abundance: -
d_gene: -
CDR3nt: TGTGCCAGCAGCTTCTACGGGACAAGAGGCAATGAGCAGTTATTT
CDR3aa: CASSFYGTRGNEQLF

v_gene: TRBV28
j_gene: TRBJ2-5
abundance: many
d_gene: TRBD1
CDR3nt: TGTGCCAGCAGTTCGGACAGGGTGAGGGGAGAGACCCAGTACTTC
CDR3aa: CASSSDRVRGETQYF

v_gene: TRBV6-6
j_gene: TRBJ2-7
abundance: -
d_gene: TRBD2
CDR3nt: TGTGCCGGCAATTACTCAAGCGGGGGATCCGAGGAGCAGTACTTC
CDR3aa: CAGNYSSGGSEEQYF

v_gene: TRBV29-1
j_gene: TRBJ2-1
abundance: -
d_gene: -
CDR3nt: TGCGGCGTTGTAGGGGAGAGCTCCTATAATGAGCAGTTCTTC
CDR3aa: CGVVGESSYNEQFF

v_gene: TRBV2
j_gene: TRBJ2-7
abundance: few
d_gene: TRBD2
CDR3nt: TGTGCCAGCATCCAGGGAGGGTTCTCCTACGAGCAGCACTTC
CDR3aa: CASIQGGFSYEQHF

v_gene: TRBV28
j_gene: TRBJ2-1
abundance: -
d_gene: TRBD2
CDR3nt: TGCGCCAGCAGACGATCCGTGAGGGGTAGCGGGCGGTACAATGAGCAGTTCTTC
CDR3aa: CASRRSVRGSGRYNEQFF

v_gene: TRBV2
j_gene: TRBJ2-7
abundance: -
d_gene: -
CDR3nt: TGTGCCATCAGCCCCCGACGGCTCGAGCAGTACTTC
CDR3aa: CAISPRRLEQYF

v_gene: TRBV21-1
j_gene: TRBJ2-3
abundance: few
d_gene: -
CDR3nt: TGTGCCAGCAGCAAAGGTTTGGGGCGGTCCTGGTGCACAGATACGCAGTATTTT
CDR3aa: CASSKGLGRSWCTDTQYF

v_gene: TRBV6-2/TRBV6-3
j_gene: TRBJ1-5
abundance: many
d_gene: -
CDR3nt: TGTGCCAGCAGTTACTTAGGCTATGATCAGCCCCAGCATTTT
CDR3aa: CASSYLGYDQPQHF

v_gene: TRBV7-9
j_gene: TRBJ2-2
abundance: -
d_gene: -
CDR3nt: TGTGCCAGCAGACGCGGACTACCTGGGACCGGGGAGCTGTTTTTT
CDR3aa: CASRRGLPGTGELFF

v_gene: TRBV5-1
j_gene: TRBJ1-2
abundance: -
d_gene: -
CDR3nt: TGCGCCAGCAGCTCGTCAGAGAAGGAATATGGCTACACCTTC
CDR3aa: CASSSSEKEYGYTF

v_gene: TRBV6-1
j_gene: TRBJ2-7
abundance: -
d_gene: TRBD1
CDR3nt: TGTACCAGCAGCGGACAGGTCAACTACGAGCACTACTTC
CDR3aa: CTSSGQVNYEHYF

v_gene: TRBV7-9
j_gene: TRBJ2-1
abundance: -
d_gene: TRBD1
CDR3nt: TGTACCAGCAGCGTCCGGACAGGGTTGTACAATGAGCAGTTCTTC
CDR3aa: CTSSVRTGLYNEQFF

v_gene: TRBV11-2
j_gene: TRBJ2-1
abundance: -
d_gene: TRBD2
CDR3nt: TGTGCCAGCAGCTTAGGGACTAGCGGTGCAGAGCAGTTCTTC
CDR3aa: CASSLGTSGAEQFF

v_gene: TRBV11-3
j_gene: TRBJ2-2
abundance: medium-sized
d_gene: TRBD2
CDR3nt: TGTGCCAGCAGCCCCGGGACTAGCGGGACCGGGGAGCTGTTTTTT
CDR3aa: CASSPGTSGTGELFF

v_gene: TRBV4-1
j_gene: TRBJ2-3
abundance: once
d_gene: -
CDR3nt: TGCGCCAGCAGCCCACTCCGAGGGGTCACAGATACGCAGTATTTT
CDR3aa: CASSPLRGVTDTQYF

v_gene: TRBV30
j_gene: TRBJ2-1
abundance: -
d_gene: TRBD2
CDR3nt: TGTGTCTGGACCGGCCACTGGACTAGCGCCTACAATGAGCAGTTCTTC
CDR3aa: CVWTGHWTSAYNEQFF

v_gene: TRBV28
j_gene: TRBJ1-1
abundance: -
d_gene: -
CDR3nt: TGTGCCAGCAGGCAATCAGGAATCTCACCGAACACTGAAGCTTTCTTT
CDR3aa: CASRQSGISPNTEAFF

v_gene: TRBV12-3/TRBV12-4
j_gene: TRBJ2-2
abundance: -
d_gene: TRBD2
CDR3nt: TGTGGCAGCAGCCTGAGGACTAGCGGGGTGGGGGACCTGTTTTTT
CDR3aa: CGSSLRTSGVGDLFF